The 16 T cell receptor beta chains in this list originate from one sample, sequenced in a study of OX40 agonist ivuxolimab in advanced cancers. Repertoires were generated with immunoSEQ multiplex PCR, while TCRdb's copy carries only in-frame clones and drops some. The sample holds some 49,000 clones, about 75% seen once. Sequencing was performed on CD4+ or CD8+ T cells sorted from blood, taken in a trial of the OX40 agonist ivuxolimab. These receptors were taken from an adult with an advanced solid tumor such as melanoma, head and neck, liver or kidney cancer.

This clone was seen only a few times. The chain has TRBV30 and TRBJ1-2, with D uncertain. The V end was cut by 4 bases, the J end by 6 bases, with 6 bases between. This CDR3 region has 10 residues. CDR1 and CDR2 (germline): GTSNPN, SVGIG (reference sequence). The CDR3 here is CAWMADGYTF. For the CDR3, the DNA is TGTGCCTGGATGGCAGATGGCTACACCTTC.

The chain has TRBV7-2 and TRBJ1-5; no clear D gene. This CDR3 is built from 13 residues. Between the trimmed V and J ends, which lost 0 bases and 5 bases, there was a span of 5 bases. The germline CDR1 and CDR2 sequences are SGHTA and FQGNSA. The CDR3 region is CASSLAIDQPQHF. CDR3 nucleotide sequence: TGTGCCAGCAGCTTAGCGATCGATCAGCCCCAGCATTTT. Full variable domain (rest looked up from reference TRBV7-2 and TRBJ1-5): GAGVSQSPSNKVTEKGKDVELRCDPISGHTALYWYRQSLGQGLEFLIYFQGNSAPDKSGLPSDRFSAERTGGSVSTLTIQRTQQEDSAVYLCASSLAIDQPQHFGDGTRLSIL.

The chain joins TRBV4-3 to TRBJ2-3; 10 bases fit TRBD2. The V gene's germline CDR1 is LGHNA and CDR2 YSLEER. The CDR3 is 18 residues long. The trim removed 4 bases at V and 0 bases at J, leaving 10 bases unmatched. The CDR3, as DNA: TGCGCCAGCAGCCGAGGAACTAGCGGGACCCTAAGCACAGATACGCAGTATTTT. Translation gives CASSRGTSGTLSTDTQYF.

The chain is built from TRBV7-9 and TRBJ2-1, with D possibly TRBD2 on 5 matching bases. Germline V gives CDR1 SEHNR, CDR2 FQNEAQ (reference sequence). With 0 bases removed from V and 6 bases from J, the gap between germline ends came to 6 bases. The CDR3 length is 13 residues. CDR3 DNA sequence: TGTGCCAGCAGCTTAGCAGGGAGCAATGAGCAGTTCTTC. Translation gives CASSLAGSNEQFF. The variable domain in full, with the rest retrieved from reference TRBV7-9 and TRBJ2-1, is DTGVSQNPRHKITKRGQNVTFRCDPISEHNRLYWYRQTLGQGPEFLTYFQNEAQLEKSRLLSDRFSAERPKGSFSTLEIQRTEQGDSAMYLCASSLAGSNEQFFGPGTRLTVL.

This chain uses TRBV5-1 with TRBJ1-3; unclear D gene. Trimming shortened V by 0 bases and J by 0 bases, and 16 bases separated the two germline ends. From germline, CDR1 is SGHRS and CDR2 YFSETQ. The CDR3 has 18 amino acids. CDR3 loop: CASSLVGATLGSGNTIYF. The CDR3 nucleotides are TGCGCCAGCAGCTTGGTGGGTGCGACCTTAGGCTCTGGAAACACCATATATTTT.

The chain combines TRBV6-5 with TRBJ2-7; TRBD1 matches 9 bases. Germline V lookup: CDR1 MNHEY, CDR2 SVGAGI. The CDR3 consists of 14 residues. The J segment lost 7 bases and the V segment lost 4 bases, leaving 8 bases of the junction unmatched. In nucleotides, the CDR3 is TGTGCCAGCAGTTCCCCACAGGGGGCGTATGAGCAGTACTTC. Translating gives CASSSPQGAYEQYF.

On this clone: Germline and junction disagree at one end, which may indicate a read error. J is TRBJ2-1 and V is TRBV7-2; TRBD2 agrees at 11 bases. Germline CDR1 and CDR2: SGHTA and FQGNSA. The CDR3 has 16 residues. The CDR3 protein is CASSLAGGISYNEQFF. The CDR3 DNA follows: TGTGCCAGCAGCCTAGCGGGAGGCATCTCCTACAATGAGCAGTTCTTC.

This sequence joins TRBV29-1 and TRBJ2-1; 9 bases agree with TRBD1. With 6 bases clipped from V and 4 bases from J, the junction kept 7 bases outside the gene matches. Germline V gives CDR1 SQVTM, CDR2 ANQGSEA. This CDR3 is built from 14 residues. DNA for the CDR3: TGCAGCGTCATCGGACAGGGGATTTACAATGAGCAGTTCTTC. It is translated as CSVIGQGIYNEQFF.

This chain uses TRBV7-2 with TRBJ1-3; D remains unclear. The CDR3 contains 16 residues. The ends were cut back, 0 bases at V and 0 bases at J, with 9 bases in the middle. Germline values: CDR1 SGHTA, CDR2 FQGNSA. The CDR3, as DNA: TGTGCCAGCAGCTTAGCGGTGGGAACCTCTGGAAACACCATATATTTT. This translates into CASSLAVGTSGNTIYF.

This rearrangement joins TRBV19 to TRBJ1-5; D is undetermined. In germline, CDR1 is LNHDA, CDR2 SQIVND (reference sequence). Trimming shortened V by 0 bases and J by 1 base, and 13 bases separated the two germline ends. The CDR3 is 17 amino acids. CDR3 sequence (DNA): TGTGCCAGTAGTATAGATAATCGGGGTAACAGCAATCAGCCCCAGCATTTT. Amino acids: CASSIDNRGNSNQPQHF. Full variable domain (outside the CDR3, taken from reference TRBV19 and TRBJ1-5): DGGITQSPKYLFRKEGQNVTLSCEQNLNHDAMYWYRQDPGQGLRLIYYSQIVNDFQKGDIAEGYSVSREKKESFPLTVTSAQKNPTAFYLCASSIDNRGNSNQPQHFGDGTRLSIL.

The chain uses TRBV7-9 and TRBJ2-5, with TRBD1 as a possible D gene (6 bases). CDR1 and CDR2 (germline): SEHNR, FQNEAQ (reference sequence). CDR3 length: 15 amino acids. Trimming shortened V by 5 bases and J by 1 base, and 14 bases separated the two germline ends. CDR3 residues: CASSPRGQSQETQYF. CDR3 nucleotide sequence: TGTGCCAGCAGCCCGAGGGGACAATCCCAAGAGACCCAGTACTTC.

This clone was counted once. V usage is TRBV30 and J usage is TRBJ2-7; no definite D call. CDR1 is GTSNPN and CDR2 is SVGIG in the germline V gene (reference sequence). V gave up 4 bases and J gave up 5 bases, with 15 bases separating them. The CDR3 totals 13 residues. CDR3 amino acids: CAWTGTRFDEQYF. The CDR3 nucleotides are TGTGCCTGGACCGGAACGCGGTTCGACGAGCAGTACTTC.

This chain joins TRBV6-4 and TRBJ2-1; 14 positions match TRBD2. The CDR3 totals 16 residues. Germline V lookup: CDR1 MRHNA, CDR2 SNTAGT. Trimming at V came to 2 bases and at J to 5 bases, leaving 2 bases not matched to a gene. For the CDR3, the DNA is TGTGCCAGCAGTGACGGGACTAGCGGGAGTAACAATGAGCAGTTCTTC. It is translated as CASSDGTSGSNNEQFF.

The chain recombines TRBV7-9 with TRBJ2-7; unclear D gene. The CDR3 loop spans 12 amino acids. Germline loops: CDR1 SEHNR, CDR2 FQNEAQ (reference sequence). V gave up 0 bases and J gave up 6 bases, with 6 bases separating them. The CDR3 loop reads CASSLAQAEQYF. The CDR3 DNA follows: TGTGCCAGCAGCTTAGCCCAGGCCGAGCAGTACTTC.

The chain uses TRBV27 and TRBJ2-7; 12 nucleotides agree with TRBD1. The junction had 5 bases not matched to a gene; V was cut back by 4 bases and J by 4 bases. CDR3 size: 15 residues. In germline, CDR1 is MNHEY, CDR2 SMNVEV (reference sequence). The CDR3 here is CASSWGQGAMYEQYF. CDR3 in DNA: TGTGCCAGCAGTTGGGGACAGGGGGCAATGTACGAGCAGTACTTC.

The gene calls are TRBV30 and TRBJ1-2; D gene ambiguous. The CDR3 extends over 14 amino acids. Trimming removed 1 base at V and 4 bases at J, with 13 bases between. CDR1 is GTSNPN and CDR2 is SVGIG in the germline V gene (reference sequence). In DNA, the CDR3 is TGTGCCTGGAGTGGGGGAACCAAGGGCTATGGCTACACCTTC. It is translated as CAWSGGTKGYGYTF.